Listed below are T cell receptor beta chains from one sample, sequenced in a study of blood T cell repertoires in COVID-19. Profiled with immunoSEQ multiplex PCR; TCRdb holds only in-frame clones, not every one. The data hold over 200,000 clones, with approximately 90% observed a single time. Specimen: peripheral blood. The receptors shown here come from a man between 60 and 70 years old with COVID-19, enrolled during active disease. CDR3s include the opening cysteine and the closing phenylalanine or tryptophan. Each record gives: J gene, D gene, CDR3 length, clone size, V gene, CDR3 DNA, CDR3 protein. D genes are given only for firm matches. Clone size is stated in some rows and not others, as once, few, many or a class when expanded.

J gene: TRBJ2-1; D gene: TRBD2; CDR3 length: 16; clone size: NA; V gene: TRBV7-9; CDR3 DNA: TGTGCCAGCAGCTTAGCCATAGCGGGAGGGCAGGGTGAGCAGTTCTTC; CDR3 protein: CASSLAIAGGQGEQFF
J gene: TRBJ2-2; D gene: NA; CDR3 length: 14; clone size: NA; V gene: TRBV11-2; CDR3 DNA: TGTGCCAGCAGCCCGGTGGGGAGCACCGGGGAGCTGTTTTTT; CDR3 protein: CASSPVGSTGELFF
J gene: TRBJ2-7; D gene: TRBD1; CDR3 length: 14; clone size: NA; V gene: TRBV29-1; CDR3 DNA: TGCAGCGTTGACGTACCGGGACAGGGGTCCGAGCAGTACTTC; CDR3 protein: CSVDVPGQGSEQYF
J gene: TRBJ1-6; D gene: TRBD1; CDR3 length: 15; clone size: NA; V gene: TRBV7-6; CDR3 DNA: TGTGCCAGCAGCCACAACGGACAGGGCAATTCACCCCTCCACTTT; CDR3 protein: CASSHNGQGNSPLHF
J gene: TRBJ1-5; D gene: NA; CDR3 length: 15; clone size: NA; V gene: TRBV7-2; CDR3 DNA: TGTGCCAGCAGCTTAGACACGGCAGGTAATCAGCCCCAGCATTTT; CDR3 protein: CASSLDTAGNQPQHF
J gene: TRBJ1-2; D gene: NA; CDR3 length: 16; clone size: NA; V gene: TRBV28; CDR3 DNA: TGTGCCAGCAGTCGTGGGGTGGGGGGTTCAAACTATGGCTACACCTTC; CDR3 protein: CASSRGVGGSNYGYTF
J gene: TRBJ2-7; D gene: TRBD2; CDR3 length: 15; clone size: NA; V gene: TRBV3-1/TRBV3-2; CDR3 DNA: TGTGCCAGCAGCCCCATGGGGGGGATAGGCTACGAGCAGTACTTC; CDR3 protein: CASSPMGGIGYEQYF
J gene: TRBJ2-7; D gene: TRBD1; CDR3 length: 13; clone size: NA; V gene: TRBV11-2; CDR3 DNA: TGTGCCAGCAGCGCGGACAGGGGCAACGAGCAGTACTTC; CDR3 protein: CASSADRGNEQYF
J gene: TRBJ1-2; D gene: TRBD1; CDR3 length: 14; clone size: NA; V gene: TRBV11-2; CDR3 DNA: TGTGCCAGCAGCTTGGCCCAGGGGGGCTATGGCTACACCTTC; CDR3 protein: CASSLAQGGYGYTF
J gene: TRBJ2-1; D gene: NA; CDR3 length: 15; clone size: once; V gene: TRBV11-1; CDR3 DNA: TGTGCCAGCAGCTTAAAACTGAACTCCTACAATGAGCAGTTCTTC; CDR3 protein: CASSLKLNSYNEQFF
J gene: TRBJ2-1; D gene: TRBD2; CDR3 length: 16; clone size: NA; V gene: TRBV5-4; CDR3 DNA: TGTGCCAGCAGCTTGGCTTTGCGACTAGCAGATAATGAGCAGTTCTTC; CDR3 protein: CASSLALRLADNEQFF
J gene: TRBJ2-7; D gene: TRBD2; CDR3 length: 17; clone size: NA; V gene: TRBV4-1; CDR3 DNA: TGCGCCAGCAGCCAAGCCTCTGGACTAGGAACCCCCTACGAGCAGTACTTC; CDR3 protein: CASSQASGLGTPYEQYF
J gene: TRBJ2-1; D gene: NA; CDR3 length: 15; clone size: once; V gene: TRBV4-1; CDR3 DNA: TGCGCCAGCAGCCATTGGGGGGAGGACTACAATGAGCAGTTCTTC; CDR3 protein: CASSHWGEDYNEQFF
J gene: TRBJ2-1; D gene: TRBD2; CDR3 length: 17; clone size: NA; V gene: TRBV4-3; CDR3 DNA: TGCGCCAGCAGCCCCAGAAAGGGACTAGCGGGTTACAATGAGCAGTTCTTC; CDR3 protein: CASSPRKGLAGYNEQFF
J gene: TRBJ2-7; D gene: TRBD2; CDR3 length: 17; clone size: few; V gene: TRBV28; CDR3 DNA: TGTGCCAGCAGTTCACCGGGACTAGCGGTCGCCGCCTCCCAGCAGTACTTC; CDR3 protein: CASSSPGLAVAASQQYF
J gene: TRBJ1-2; D gene: TRBD1; CDR3 length: 12; clone size: NA; V gene: TRBV19; CDR3 DNA: TGTGCCAGTAGTCTGGGGACAGGAGGCTACACCTTC; CDR3 protein: CASSLGTGGYTF
J gene: TRBJ1-5; D gene: NA; CDR3 length: 15; clone size: NA; V gene: TRBV29-1; CDR3 DNA: TGCAGCTTCCCCCCAGGTTTACCTGTGGGTCAGCCCCAGCATTTT; CDR3 protein: CSFPPGLPVGQPQHF
J gene: TRBJ2-7; D gene: TRBD1; CDR3 length: 14; clone size: NA; V gene: TRBV6-6; CDR3 DNA: TGTGCCAGCAGTTACTCGGACAGGTTCCACGAGCAGTACTTC; CDR3 protein: CASSYSDRFHEQYF
J gene: TRBJ2-2; D gene: TRBD2; CDR3 length: 15; clone size: NA; V gene: TRBV30; CDR3 DNA: TGTGCCTGGAGTGTACGTAGCGGGTGGACCGGGGAGCTGTTTTTT; CDR3 protein: CAWSVRSGWTGELFF
J gene: TRBJ2-3; D gene: TRBD2; CDR3 length: 18; clone size: NA; V gene: TRBV7-2; CDR3 DNA: TGTGCCAGCAGCTTAGCGAGGAGCGGGAGACTGTTAGGGGATACGCAGTATTTT; CDR3 protein: CASSLARSGRLLGDTQYF
J gene: TRBJ1-6; D gene: TRBD1; CDR3 length: 14; clone size: NA; V gene: TRBV28; CDR3 DNA: TGTGCCAGCAGTTTCAGGACAGGCGGCCGGTCCCTCCACTTT; CDR3 protein: CASSFRTGGRSLHF
J gene: TRBJ2-7; D gene: NA; CDR3 length: 14; clone size: NA; V gene: TRBV5-1; CDR3 DNA: TGCGCCAGCAGCGCGACAGGCCGGTCCTCCGAGCAGTACTTC; CDR3 protein: CASSATGRSSEQYF
J gene: TRBJ2-7; D gene: TRBD1; CDR3 length: 13; clone size: NA; V gene: TRBV6-4; CDR3 DNA: TGTGCCAGCAGTGTTTCCAGGGGGTCGGAGCAGTACTTC; CDR3 protein: CASSVSRGSEQYF
J gene: TRBJ2-5; D gene: NA; CDR3 length: 16; clone size: once; V gene: TRBV7-3; CDR3 DNA: TGTGCCAGCAGCTCCCAGCCCCGCGCAGGGGTGGAGACCCAGTACTTC; CDR3 protein: CASSSQPRAGVETQYF
J gene: TRBJ2-2; D gene: NA; CDR3 length: 16; clone size: NA; V gene: TRBV7-2; CDR3 DNA: TGTGCCAGCAGCCGCGTTCCGGGGGCGAACACCGGGGAGCTGTTTTTT; CDR3 protein: CASSRVPGANTGELFF